This TCR beta chain was sequenced in a study of T cell responses to AZD1222 COVID-19 vaccine. Turning to the study itself: The study pooled second doses at about 4 or about 12 weeks.

From germline, CDR1 is MDHEN and CDR2 SYDVKM. V was clipped by 2 bases and J by 0 bases, with 8 bases between them. This CDR3 has 14 amino acids. A note on this clone: What it binds is not known.

Some clones are missing from TCRdb's copy, which holds only in-frame ones; the method was immunoSEQ multiplex PCR. Of some 100,000 clones in the sample, 85% to 95% are singletons; the top ten hold 1.5% to 2%. General study findings and limits: Nearly half of spike-specific TCRs reportedly target variant regions that are unmutated in the B.1.351 and B.1.1.7 variants. Spike-specific TCR breadth rose after two AZD1222 doses, and depth rose as well. Repertoire samples came only from after the peak T cell response.

The TCR sequence derives from an adult in good health. This chain joins TRBV28 and TRBJ2-7; tentatively, D is TRBD1 or TRBD2 (5 bases each). Sequencing used peripheral blood, obtained on day 0 of AZD1222 vaccination. Here the CDR3 DNA reads TGTGCCAGCAGTTTAAACGGGGCCTCCTACGAGCAGTACTTC. This gives the protein CASSLNGASYEQYF.